What follows are 30 T cell receptor beta chains derived from one specimen sequenced in a study of graft-versus-host responses after intestinal transplantation (dated by TCRdb to the early 2020s). This sample's time point label indicates: cells obtained before transplantation from donor or recipient. No antigens are known for them. The method behind the library was the immunoSEQ multiplex PCR assay. TCRdb stores this immuneACCESS table with in-frame sequences only. Part of the clones is absent; in the studies checked, under half of the shortfall reflects unresolved V genes, and no reason is known for the rest. This sample comprises roughly 110,000 clones, 85% to 95% of them detected only once. The top ten constitute approximately 1% of the sample. The specimen was unstimulated CD8+ T cells sorted from spleen or lymph node cells, collected before transplant. The receptor source for this set is a human donor who was the organ donor for an intestinal transplant.

The gene calls are TRBV2 and TRBJ1-4; D is unresolved. Germline V gene data show CDR1 as SNHLY and CDR2 as FYNNEI. This CDR3 comprises 15 residues. The V end was cut by 2 bases, the J end by 0 bases, with 7 bases between. The CDR3 is CASSELGSTNEKLFF. CDR3 nucleotide sequence: TGTGCCAGCAGTGAACTGGGGTCAACTAATGAAAAACTGTTTTTT.

This chain links TRBV5-3 with TRBJ2-7; possible D gene TRBD2, 6 bases. TRBV5-3 is marked as an open reading frame, function uncertain. V dropped 4 bases and J dropped 2 bases, with 16 bases sitting between them. The CDR3 consists of 15 residues. CDR3 sequence: CARSPLIRETYEQYF. CDR3 nucleotide sequence: TGTGCCAGAAGCCCCCTGATCCGGGAGACCTACGAGCAGTACTTC.

The rearrangement uses TRBV5-1 and TRBJ2-7, with 8 bases that match TRBD2. The germline CDR1 and CDR2 sequences are SGHRS and YFSETQ. CDR3 length: 15 amino acids. V trimming: 1 base; J trimming: 0 bases; junction bases outside the gene matches: 3. CDR3 sequence (DNA): TGCGCCAGCAGCTTGCAGCGGGAGCACTCCTACGAGCAGTACTTC. Translating it yields CASSLQREHSYEQYF.

V usage is TRBV5-6 and J usage is TRBJ2-6; possible D gene TRBD1, 6 bases. The germline V gene has CDR1 SGHDT and CDR2 YYEEEE. Deletions cut 4 bases from V and 0 bases from J, with 14 bases between. The CDR3 has 17 residues. In DNA, the CDR3 is TGTGCCAGCAGCCAACGACAGGCCCTCTCTGGGGCCAACGTCCTGACTTTC. Residues: CASSQRQALSGANVLTF.

V is TRBV27 and J is TRBJ1-6, with no clear D. The CDR3 runs 13 residues. CDR1 MNHEY and CDR2 SMNVEV come from the germline V gene (reference sequence). With 3 bases removed from V and 7 bases from J, the gap between germline ends came to 7 bases. The CDR3 region is CASSLAENSPLHF. The DNA for the CDR3 is TGTGCCAGCAGTTTGGCAGAGAATTCACCCCTCCACTTT.

V is TRBV5-1 and J is TRBJ2-7; tentatively, D is TRBD2 (6 bases). Looked up from germline, CDR1 is SGHRS and CDR2 is YFSETQ. The CDR3 contains 18 residues. V was trimmed by 0 bases and J by 0 bases, leaving 19 bases between them. Written as DNA, the CDR3 is TGCGCCAGCAGCTTGGCCGGGAGTCGGGGCGGAGGCTCCTACGAGCAGTACTTC. Residues: CASSLAGSRGGGSYEQYF.

This clone was recorded once. CDR3: CAGAVGAGANVLTF. In DNA, the CDR3 is TGTGCCGGGGCCGTGGGGGCTGGGGCCAACGTCCTGACTTTC. This chain uses TRBV30 with TRBJ2-6; D might be TRBD1 or TRBD2, each matching 5 bases. CDR1 is GTSNPN and CDR2 is SVGIG in the germline V gene (reference sequence). The CDR3 covers 14 residues. Trimming left V 8 bases short and J 2 bases short, with 13 bases between.

Regarding this clone: One junction end disagrees with the germline gene, perhaps due to a read error. The rearrangement uses TRBV9 and TRBJ2-1; TRBD2 agrees at 15 bases. Germline CDR1 SGDLS, CDR2 YYNGEE. The CDR3 sequence is 17 residues long. CDR3 sequence (DNA): TGTGCCAGCAACGTACCGGGACTAGCGGGAGGTACCGATGAGCAGTTCTTC. This codes for CASNVPGLAGGTDEQFF.

The chain joins TRBV5-1 to TRBJ2-5, with a tentative D call TRBD2 (5 bases). V gave up 4 bases and J gave up 5 bases, with 21 bases separating them. The CDR3 extends over 16 amino acids. Germline assignment: CDR1 SGHRS and CDR2 YFSETQ. The CDR3 spells CASSDANVLIAETQYF. Written as DNA, the CDR3 is TGCGCCAGCAGCGACGCCAACGTATTAATAGCGGAGACCCAGTACTTC.

The gene calls are TRBV28 and TRBJ2-5; D uncertain. The V end was cut by 2 bases, the J end by 5 bases, with 9 bases between. The CDR3 loop spans 13 amino acids. The germline gives CDR1 MDHEN, CDR2 SYDVKM. CDR3 protein: CASSLRRIETQYF. The CDR3 bases are TGTGCCAGCAGTTTAAGGCGGATCGAGACCCAGTACTTC.

J is TRBJ1-2 and V is TRBV19; weak D call: TRBD1 (6 bases). Germline-derived CDR1 and CDR2 are LNHDA and SQIVND (reference sequence). The germline V and J ends were trimmed by 5 bases and 2 bases, with 9 bases remaining between them. The CDR3 runs to 13 residues. CDR3 residues: CASSPQGNYGYTF. For the CDR3, the DNA is TGTGCCAGTAGTCCACAGGGAAACTATGGCTACACCTTC.

The rearrangement uses TRBV9 and TRBJ2-1; weak D call: TRBD2 (6 bases). The germline gives CDR1 SGDLS, CDR2 YYNGEE. V shed 0 bases and J shed 7 bases, with 8 bases lying between them. CDR3 size: 13 residues. Here the CDR3 reads CASSVAEGNEQFF. The CDR3, as DNA: TGTGCCAGCAGCGTAGCGGAGGGGAATGAGCAGTTCTTC.

V gene TRBV5-1 combines with J gene TRBJ2-1, with D uncertain. The CDR3 is made up of 12 amino acids. CDR1 and CDR2 from the germline V gene are SGHRS and YFSETQ. The V and J ends lost 5 bases and 0 bases respectively, with 3 bases between them. The CDR3 loop is CASSISYNEQFF. CDR3 DNA: TGCGCCAGCAGTATCTCCTACAATGAGCAGTTCTTC.

The gene calls are TRBV30 and TRBJ2-3; D call uncertain. V was trimmed by 5 bases and J by 2 bases, leaving 8 bases between them. Germline V gives CDR1 GTSNPN, CDR2 SVGIG (reference sequence). The CDR3 has 12 amino acids. CDR3 nucleotide sequence: TGTGCCTGGGACTTATACACAGATACGCAGTATTTT. Protein sequence: CAWDLYTDTQYF.

The chain couples TRBV6-5 to TRBJ2-5; TRBD1 aligns across 8 bases. The CDR3 is made up of 15 amino acids. Germline V lookup: CDR1 MNHEY, CDR2 SVGAGI. Trimming took 2 bases from V and 1 from J; bases not matched to a gene: 3. CDR3 nucleotide sequence: TGTGCCAGCAGTTACGAGGGACAGGCCCAAGAGACCCAGTACTTC. Protein product: CASSYEGQAQETQYF.

This chain joins TRBV6-5 and TRBJ2-1, with D possibly TRBD2 on 5 matching bases. Germline CDR1 MNHEY, CDR2 SVGAGI. The V gene lost 3 bases and the J gene lost 0 bases, with 9 bases spanning the gap. This CDR3 has 15 amino acids. CDR3 sequence: CASSYRGNSYNEQFF. Here the CDR3 DNA reads TGTGCCAGCAGTTATCGGGGAAACTCCTACAATGAGCAGTTCTTC.

On this clone: Additional DNA sequences in this sample encode the identical CDR3. V usage is TRBV27 and J usage is TRBJ1-1; D possibly corresponds to TRBD1 (5 bases). This CDR3 comprises 14 residues. V shed 3 bases and J shed 1 base, with 9 bases lying between them. Germline V gene data show CDR1 as MNHEY and CDR2 as SMNVEV (reference sequence). CDR3 sequence (DNA): TGTGCCAGCAGTTTTAGAGGGACGAACACTGAAGCTTTCTTT. It translates to CASSFRGTNTEAFF.

The chain uses TRBV7-9 and TRBJ2-7, with 9 bases lining up with TRBD2. V trimming: 1 base; J trimming: 6 bases; junction bases outside the gene matches: 7. CDR1 and CDR2 from the germline V gene are SEHNR and FQNEAQ (reference sequence). The CDR3 contains 15 residues. CDR3 DNA: TGTGCCAGCAGCTTAGTAGCGGGAGAGGGAGGCGAGCAGTACTTC. Residues: CASSLVAGEGGEQYF.

The CDR3 bases are TGTGCCAGCAGCGGACTAGCGGGATCTCAAACCGGGGAGCTGTTTTTT. Residues: CASSGLAGSQTGELFF. The chain links TRBV9 to TRBJ2-2; 11 nucleotides match TRBD2. The CDR3 runs to 16 residues. Germline V gene data show CDR1 as SGDLS and CDR2 as YYNGEE. The junction had 6 bases not matched to a gene; V was cut back by 3 bases and J by 5 bases.

The DNA for the CDR3 is TGTGCCAGTAGTATCGGACAGGGAGCGGGCTCCTACGAGCAGTACTTC. Translating it yields CASSIGQGAGSYEQYF. The chain is built from TRBV19 and TRBJ2-7, with 8 bases that match TRBD1. This CDR3 is 16 amino acids long. With V trimmed by 3 bases and J by 0 bases, 7 bases remained unmatched. Per germline, CDR1 LNHDA and CDR2 SQIVND (reference sequence).

The V gene is TRBV19, the J gene TRBJ1-5; no definite D call. V was trimmed by 7 bases and J by 1 base, leaving 14 bases between them. The CDR3 loop spans 15 amino acids. Germline CDR1 is LNHDA and CDR2 is SQIVND (reference sequence). For the CDR3, the DNA is TGTGCCAGTAAGCCAACTCTAGGGAGCAATCAGCCCCAGCATTTT. Translating it yields CASKPTLGSNQPQHF. Combining the CDR3 with reference TRBV19 and TRBJ1-5 gives the whole variable domain DGGITQSPKYLFRKEGQNVTLSCEQNLNHDAMYWYRQDPGQGLRLIYYSQIVNDFQKGDIAEGYSVSREKKESFPLTVTSAQKNPTAFYLCASKPTLGSNQPQHFGDGTRLSIL.

This clone appeared once. This chain uses TRBV9 with TRBJ2-3; TRBD2 matches 10 bases. CDR3 length: 16 residues. Germline V lookup: CDR1 SGDLS, CDR2 YYNGEE. V was pared by 4 bases and J by 3 bases, with 8 bases of the junction left unmatched. For the CDR3, the DNA is TGTGCCAGCAGCTCACAAGCGGGAGGGCCAACAGATACGCAGTATTTT. It translates to CASSSQAGGPTDTQYF. Variable domain in full (rest from reference TRBV9 and TRBJ2-3): DSGVTQTPKHLITATGQRVTLRCSPRSGDLSVYWYQQSLDQGLQFLIQYYNGEERAKGNILERFSAQQFPDLHSELNLSSLELGDSALYFCASSSQAGGPTDTQYFGPGTRLTVL.

V is TRBV9 and J is TRBJ2-5, with D unclear. CDR1 is SGDLS and CDR2 is YYNGEE in the germline V gene. CDR3 length: 13 amino acids. The germline V and J ends were trimmed by 3 bases and 5 bases, with 11 bases remaining between them. The CDR3: CASSGGDRETQYF. For the CDR3, the DNA is TGTGCCAGCAGCGGCGGAGACCGGGAGACCCAGTACTTC.

The chain recombines TRBV27 with TRBJ2-1; D ambiguous. The CDR3 is 13 residues long. The V and J ends lost 0 bases and 7 bases respectively, with 7 bases between them. Germline CDR1 and CDR2: MNHEY and SMNVEV (reference sequence). CDR3 protein: CASSLSRNNEQFF. For the CDR3, the DNA is TGTGCCAGCAGTTTATCGAGAAATAATGAGCAGTTCTTC.

The chain couples TRBV6-1 to TRBJ1-2, with D unclear. Germline V gene data show CDR1 as MNHNS and CDR2 as SASEGT. The CDR3 has 14 amino acids. The V end lost 5 bases, the J end lost 0 bases, and 10 bases lay between the germline ends. The DNA for the CDR3 is TGTGCCAGCAGTTCGGCCCCCTCTAACTATGGCTACACCTTC. This codes for CASSSAPSNYGYTF.

The chain carries TRBV10-1 and TRBJ2-1, with 14 bases fitting TRBD2. Trimming removed 5 bases from V and 8 bases from J; junction bases left unmatched: 5. Germline assignment: CDR1 WNHNN and CDR2 SYGVQD (reference sequence). CDR3 length equals 15 residues. CDR3 nucleotide sequence: TGCGCCAGCAGTACCGGGACTAGCGGGAGAGATGAGCAGTTCTTC. Translating gives CASSTGTSGRDEQFF.

The chain employs TRBV5-6 and TRBJ2-3, with D uncertain. Per germline, CDR1 SGHDT and CDR2 YYEEEE. V was trimmed by 5 bases and J by 6 bases, leaving 19 bases between them. This CDR3 comprises 15 residues. CDR3 in DNA: TGTGCCAGCAGTCCCGTCGGCGGTCTCGGGGATACGCAGTATTTT. Translation: CASSPVGGLGDTQYF.

V is TRBV6-5 and J is TRBJ2-5; 9 bases are a match to TRBD2. This CDR3 has 14 residues. Per germline, CDR1 MNHEY and CDR2 SVGAGI. V trimming: 5 bases; J trimming: 5 bases; junction bases outside the gene matches: 6. As DNA, the CDR3 is TGTGCCAGCAGTGGACTAGCGCCAGGGGAGACCCAGTACTTC. Amino acid sequence: CASSGLAPGETQYF.

CDR3 nucleotide sequence: TGTGCCAGCAGCTTAGAGGCAGGCCACTATGGCTACACCTTC. As protein: CASSLEAGHYGYTF. V usage is TRBV7-2 and J usage is TRBJ1-2; no clear D gene. With 1 base removed from V and 3 bases from J, the gap between germline ends came to 9 bases. The CDR3 spans 14 residues. Germline values: CDR1 SGHTA, CDR2 FQGNSA.

This chain connects TRBV27 to TRBJ2-7; 8 bases line up with TRBD1. The CDR3 is 14 residues long. Germline assignment: CDR1 MNHEY and CDR2 SMNVEV (reference sequence). The V segment lost 2 bases and the J segment 4 bases; nucleotides outside the gene matches: 4. CDR3 sequence: CASSLGQGLYEQYF. In nucleotides, the CDR3 is TGTGCCAGCAGTTTAGGACAGGGTCTTTACGAGCAGTACTTC.